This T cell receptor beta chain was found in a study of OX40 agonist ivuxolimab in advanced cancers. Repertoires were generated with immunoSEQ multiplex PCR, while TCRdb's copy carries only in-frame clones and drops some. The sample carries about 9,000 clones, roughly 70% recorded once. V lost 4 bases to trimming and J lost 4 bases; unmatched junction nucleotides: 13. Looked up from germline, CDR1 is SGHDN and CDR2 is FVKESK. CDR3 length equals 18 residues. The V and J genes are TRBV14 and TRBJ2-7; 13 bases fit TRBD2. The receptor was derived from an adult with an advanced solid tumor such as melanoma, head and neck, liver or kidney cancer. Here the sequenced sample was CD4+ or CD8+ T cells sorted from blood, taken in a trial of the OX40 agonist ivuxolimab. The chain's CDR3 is CASSLRTSGRTFMYEQYF. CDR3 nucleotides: TGTGCCAGCAGCCTCCGGACTAGCGGGAGAACTTTTATGTACGAGCAGTACTTC.